The 24 T cell receptor beta chains reported below all come from one sample, sequenced in a study of T cell changes during pregnancy in multiple sclerosis. Here immunoSEQ multiplex PCR was the method, and the copy in TCRdb shows in-frame clones only, minus some. This table has about 100,000 clones, around 93% appearing once. The starting material was peripheral blood, obtained before pregnancy. Receptors were obtained from a female donor with multiple sclerosis, enrolled in a pregnancy study.

The gene calls are TRBV27 and TRBJ2-2; D might be TRBD1 (6 bases). Germline V gene sequence: CDR1 MNHEY, CDR2 SMNVEV (reference sequence). Trimming removed 4 bases at V and 4 bases at J, with 10 bases between. The CDR3 has 14 amino acids. The CDR3 region is CASSSTGPTGELFF. The DNA of the CDR3 is TGTGCCAGCAGTTCCACAGGGCCCACCGGGGAGCTGTTTTTT.

The V and J genes are TRBV5-5 and TRBJ2-7; possibly TRBD1 for D (6 bases). Between the trimmed V and J ends, which lost 0 bases and 3 bases, there was a span of 13 bases. CDR1 SGHKS and CDR2 YYEKEE come from the germline V gene (reference sequence). The CDR3 has 15 amino acids. The CDR3 reads CASSLGQGNLYEQYF. The CDR3, as DNA: TGTGCCAGCAGCTTGGGGCAGGGGAATCTCTACGAGCAGTACTTC.

The chain links TRBV18 to TRBJ2-7; D may be TRBD1 (6 bases). This CDR3 region has 15 residues. Germline-derived CDR1 and CDR2 are KGHSH and LQKENI. V was pared by 2 bases and J by 0 bases, with 11 bases between. As DNA, the CDR3 is TGTGCCAGCTCACCATCGGCAGGGGACTCCTACGAGCAGTACTTC. As protein: CASSPSAGDSYEQYF.

The CDR3 spells CASSSDPGGYSYGYTF. CDR3 nucleotide sequence: TGTGCCAGCAGCTCCGACCCGGGGGGATACTCTTATGGCTACACCTTC. V usage is TRBV7-8 and J usage is TRBJ1-2; possibly TRBD1 for D (5 bases). V was clipped by 4 bases and J by 5 bases, with 20 bases between them. This CDR3 has 16 amino acids. Germline V lookup: CDR1 SGHVS, CDR2 FQNEAQ.

This chain joins TRBV7-8 and TRBJ2-7; maybe TRBD2 (6 bases). V lost 4 bases, J lost 3 bases, and 19 bases lay in between. The CDR3 is 16 residues long. Germline CDR1 is SGHVS and CDR2 is FQNEAQ. The chain's CDR3 is CASSSAGTHEYYEQYF. The CDR3 DNA follows: TGTGCCAGCAGCTCGGCGGGAACTCACGAATACTACGAGCAGTACTTC.

The gene calls are TRBV7-6 and TRBJ2-7, with TRBD2 identical over 8 bases. Trimming at V came to 6 bases and at J to 0 bases, leaving 10 bases not matched to a gene. Looked up from germline, CDR1 is SGHVS and CDR2 is FNYEAQ. The CDR3 has 16 residues. The CDR3 loop is CASSSGAGGFSYEQYF. CDR3 in DNA: TGTGCCAGCAGTTCCGGGGCGGGGGGTTTCTCCTACGAGCAGTACTTC.

The gene calls are TRBV7-6 and TRBJ2-3; no firm D call. Germline V gene sequence: CDR1 SGHVS, CDR2 FNYEAQ. The CDR3 is made up of 16 amino acids. Trimming left V 3 bases short and J 2 bases short, with 15 bases between. CDR3 residues: CASSFQPPSNTDTQYF. The CDR3 DNA reads TGTGCCAGCAGCTTTCAGCCCCCTAGTAACACAGATACGCAGTATTTT.

This rearrangement joins TRBV28 to TRBJ2-7; 9 nucleotides agree with TRBD1. CDR3 size: 15 residues. CDR1 is MDHEN and CDR2 is SYDVKM in the germline V gene. Trimming took 2 bases from V and 5 from J; bases not matched to a gene: 7. The CDR3 is CASSLGGQGSHEQYF. CDR3 nucleotide sequence: TGTGCCAGCAGTTTAGGGGGACAGGGTTCCCACGAGCAGTACTTC. The full variable domain, rest sourced from reference TRBV28 and TRBJ2-7, is DVKVTQSSRYLVKRTGEKVFLECVQDMDHENMFWYRQDPGLGLRLIYFSYDVKMKEKGDIPEGYSVSREKKERFSLILESASTNQTSMYLCASSLGGQGSHEQYFGPGTRLTVT.

V is TRBV4-2 and J is TRBJ2-2, with 8 positions matching TRBD2. Germline V gene data show CDR1 as LGHNA and CDR2 as YNFKEQ. The CDR3 has 16 residues. V gave up 3 bases and J gave up 4 bases; unmatched junction bases: 7. The CDR3: CASSHQAGAGTGELFF. CDR3 coding DNA: TGTGCCAGCAGCCATCAAGCGGGAGCGGGCACCGGGGAGCTGTTTTTT.

This chain connects TRBV4-2 to TRBJ2-7; 9 bases line up with TRBD1. V shed 1 base and J 0 bases; nucleotides not matched to a gene: 1. The CDR3 spans 15 residues. CDR1 LGHNA and CDR2 YNFKEQ come from the germline V gene. CDR3 coding DNA: TGTGCCAGCAGCCAAGCGACAGGGGGCTCCTACGAGCAGTACTTC. Protein sequence: CASSQATGGSYEQYF.

The V call is TRBV29-1, the J call TRBJ2-1; TRBD2 is a possible D gene (5 bases). The CDR3 is 13 amino acids. Germline loops: CDR1 SQVTM, CDR2 ANQGSEA. V shed 4 bases and J shed 9 bases, with 16 bases lying between them. DNA for the CDR3: TGCAGCGTTGGTGTTGCCCTAGCTGGTGAGCAGTTCTTC. Amino acids: CSVGVALAGEQFF.

The chain joins TRBV10-3 to TRBJ2-7, with 9 bases matching TRBD1. Trimming removed 10 bases from V and 5 bases from J; junction bases left unmatched: 12. CDR3 length: 14 residues. Germline V CDR1 and CDR2: ENHRY, SYGVKD. The chain's CDR3 is CASRDRALGDEQYF. DNA of the CDR3: TGTGCCAGCCGGGACAGGGCATTGGGTGACGAGCAGTACTTC.

The chain is built from TRBV25-1 and TRBJ2-7; 7 positions match TRBD2. V was pared by 5 bases and J by 7 bases, with 11 bases of the junction left unmatched. The germline V gene has CDR1 MGHDK and CDR2 SYGVNS. This CDR3 region has 14 residues. Here the CDR3 DNA reads TGTGCCAGCAGTTTTTCGGGAGGAGGAGGGGAGCAGTACTTC. Encoded protein: CASSFSGGGGEQYF.

The V and J genes are TRBV29-1 and TRBJ1-1; possible D gene TRBD1, 5 bases. CDR1 is SQVTM, CDR2 ANQGSEA, per germline. V lost 7 bases and J lost 8, with 17 bases in between. There are 12 residues in the CDR3. CDR3: CSGGYRIDEAFF. CDR3 DNA: TGCAGCGGAGGATACAGGATCGACGAAGCTTTCTTT.

The rearrangement joins TRBV9 to TRBJ2-7; 8 nucleotides line up with TRBD1. Germline-derived CDR1 and CDR2 are SGDLS and YYNGEE. V gave up 0 bases and J gave up 2 bases; unmatched junction bases: 4. The CDR3 has 15 residues. CDR3 in DNA: TGTGCCAGCAGCGTAGAGGACAGGGAAGCCTACGAGCAGTACTTC. Its protein is CASSVEDREAYEQYF. The full variable domain, with the rest looked up from reference TRBV9 and TRBJ2-7, is DSGVTQTPKHLITATGQRVTLRCSPRSGDLSVYWYQQSLDQGLQFLIQYYNGEERAKGNILERFSAQQFPDLHSELNLSSLELGDSALYFCASSVEDREAYEQYFGPGTRLTVT.

The chain has TRBV30 and TRBJ2-2, with unresolved D. The V gene's germline CDR1 is GTSNPN and CDR2 SVGIG (reference sequence). The V end was cut by 2 bases, the J end by 8 bases, with 9 bases between. The CDR3 runs 12 residues. DNA of the CDR3: TGTGCCTGGAGTTCTTCGGTGGGGGAGCTGTTTTTT. This codes for CAWSSSVGELFF.

The CDR3 DNA sequence: TGTGCCAGCAGCTTCCCCGGACTAGCGGGAGAACGGACCGGGGAGCTGTTTTTT. It codes for CASSFPGLAGERTGELFF. V and J are TRBV7-2 and TRBJ2-2; 13 bases map to TRBD2. Per germline, CDR1 SGHTA and CDR2 FQGNSA. V shed 3 bases, J shed 5 bases, and the junction held 9 bases outside the gene matches. CDR3 length: 18 amino acids.

The V and J genes are TRBV4-3 and TRBJ2-5; TRBD2 matches at 13 bases. Germline CDR1 LGHNA, CDR2 YSLEER. The CDR3 has 15 residues. Trimming took 4 bases from V and 2 from J; bases not matched to a gene: 1. CDR3: CASSPGLAGQETQYF. CDR3 bases: TGCGCCAGCAGCCCGGGACTAGCGGGGCAAGAGACCCAGTACTTC.

V is TRBV27 and J is TRBJ2-3; D call uncertain. The CDR3 totals 14 residues. Germline lookup yields CDR1 MNHEY and CDR2 SMNVEV (reference sequence). Between the trimmed V and J ends, which lost 3 bases and 3 bases, there was a span of 10 bases. Here the CDR3 reads CASSFARRTDTQYF. The CDR3 nucleotides are TGTGCCAGCAGTTTTGCGCGGCGGACAGATACGCAGTATTTT.

The V call is TRBV4-2, the J call TRBJ1-2; D not certain. Trimming took 0 bases from V and 2 from J, leaving 10 bases between them. This CDR3 has 15 residues. Germline CDR1 and CDR2: LGHNA and YNFKEQ. This chain's CDR3 is CASSQEKHQNYGYTF. The CDR3 coding sequence is TGTGCCAGCAGCCAAGAGAAACATCAAAACTATGGCTACACCTTC.

The CDR3 region has the DNA TGCGCCAGCAGCTCGGGACTAGCGGGAGAAGATACGCAGTATTTT. This encodes CASSSGLAGEDTQYF. The chain uses TRBV5-1 and TRBJ2-3; 14 bases agree with TRBD2. The V gene's germline CDR1 is SGHRS and CDR2 YFSETQ. CDR3 length: 15 amino acids. J was trimmed by 5 bases and V by 3 bases; bases with no gene match: 2.

This clone is a singleton in its sample. This sequence joins TRBV6-1 and TRBJ1-1; TRBD1 matches at 8 bases. V was clipped by 6 bases and J by 3 bases; unmatched bases: 9. Germline V gene lookup returns CDR1 MNHNS and CDR2 SASEGT. The CDR3 is 15 amino acids. The CDR3 protein is CASSGQGLGDTEAFF. CDR3 coding DNA: TGTGCCAGCAGCGGACAGGGCCTAGGTGACACTGAAGCTTTCTTT.

The CDR3: CASSFSGGGANQPQHF. As DNA, the CDR3 is TGTGCCAGCAGCTTCAGTGGGGGGGGTGCTAATCAGCCCCAGCATTTT. This chain connects TRBV11-2 to TRBJ1-5, with D possibly TRBD1 on 5 matching bases. This CDR3 spans 16 amino acids. V was clipped by 3 bases and J by 4 bases, with 16 bases between them. Germline loops: CDR1 SGHAT, CDR2 FQNNGV.

The chain is built from TRBV19 and TRBJ1-4; the match to TRBD1 covers 7 bases. The germline CDR1 and CDR2 sequences are LNHDA and SQIVND (reference sequence). The CDR3 has 12 residues. V lost 4 bases to trimming and J lost 7 bases; unmatched junction nucleotides: 0. In DNA form, the CDR3 reads TGTGCCAGTAGTAAGGGGGCTGAAAAACTGTTTTTT. This codes for CASSKGAEKLFF.